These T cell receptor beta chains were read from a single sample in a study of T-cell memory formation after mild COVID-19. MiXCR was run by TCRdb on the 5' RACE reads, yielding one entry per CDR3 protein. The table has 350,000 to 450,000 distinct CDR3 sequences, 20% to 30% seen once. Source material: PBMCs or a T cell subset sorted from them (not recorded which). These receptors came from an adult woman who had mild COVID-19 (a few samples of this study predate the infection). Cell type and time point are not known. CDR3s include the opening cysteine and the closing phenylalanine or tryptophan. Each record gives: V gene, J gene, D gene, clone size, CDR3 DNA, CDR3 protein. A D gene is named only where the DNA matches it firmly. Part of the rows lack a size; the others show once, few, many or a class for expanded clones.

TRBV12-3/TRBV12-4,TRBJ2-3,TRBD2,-,TGTGCCAGCAGTCCCAACGCGGGGGTTAGCACAGATACGCAGTATTTT,CASSPNAGVSTDTQYF
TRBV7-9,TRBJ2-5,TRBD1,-,TGTGCCAGCAGCTTACCAGGACAGGGGGCGACCCAGTACTTC,CASSLPGQGATQYF
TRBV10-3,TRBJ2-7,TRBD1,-,TGTGCCATCAGTGTCCTGACGGGGACAGGTCAGCAGTACTTC,CAISVLTGTGQQYF
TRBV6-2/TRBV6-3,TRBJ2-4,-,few,TGTGCCAGCAGTTACTCGGGGGAGGCCAAAAACATTCAGTACTTC,CASSYSGEAKNIQYF
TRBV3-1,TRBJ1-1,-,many,TGTGCCAGCAGCCAAGATTGGGGGGCAATGAACACTGAAGCTTTCTTT,CASSQDWGAMNTEAFF
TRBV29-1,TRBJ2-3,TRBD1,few,TGCAGCGTTTGGACAGGGCTGGGCACAGATACGCAGTATTTT,CSVWTGLGTDTQYF
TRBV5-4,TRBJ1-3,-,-,TGTGCCAGCAGCTTATTTGGGGTCTCCTCTGGAAACACCATATATTTT,CASSLFGVSSGNTIYF
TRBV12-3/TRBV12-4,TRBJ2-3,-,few,TGTGCCAGTCGGGGCGGGGATAAAGTTGTGGATACGCAGTATTTT,CASRGGDKVVDTQYF
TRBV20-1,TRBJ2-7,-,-,TGCAGTGCTAGACCCCTGGACGGGAGCCACTCCTACGAGCAGTACTTC,CSARPLDGSHSYEQYF
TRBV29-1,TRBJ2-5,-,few,TGCAGCCTCCGTGAGGGGAAGGTCCAAGAGACCCAGTACTTC,CSLREGKVQETQYF
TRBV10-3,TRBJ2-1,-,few,TGTGCCACGGCTACAAGGAGCTCCTACAATGAGCAGTTCTTC,CATATRSSYNEQFF
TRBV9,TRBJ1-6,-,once,TGTGCCAGCAGCGTAGGTGTAGGGGCCTATAATTCACCCCTCCACTTT,CASSVGVGAYNSPLHF
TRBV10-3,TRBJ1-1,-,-,TGTGCCATCAGGCTTGTGCGGGACACTGAAGCTTTCTTT,CAIRLVRDTEAFF
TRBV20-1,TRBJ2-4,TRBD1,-,TGCAGTGCGATTCGGGACAGAGGGGCCAAAAACATTCAGTACTTC,CSAIRDRGAKNIQYF
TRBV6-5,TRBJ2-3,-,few,TGTGCCAGCAGGCAAAACAAGGATACGCAGTATTTT,CASRQNKDTQYF
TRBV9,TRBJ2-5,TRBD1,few,TGTGCCAGCAGCAACCCGGGACAGGGCCAAGAGACCCAGTACTTC,CASSNPGQGQETQYF
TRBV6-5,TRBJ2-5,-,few,TGTGCCAGCAGTTCCGGGGCCCTCCCAAAGAAGGAGACCCAGTACTTC,CASSSGALPKKETQYF
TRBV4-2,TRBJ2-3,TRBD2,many,TGTGCCAGCAGCCAAGAGGGGAAGTTAGCGGGAGGTTTTACAGATACGCAGTATTTT,CASSQEGKLAGGFTDTQYF
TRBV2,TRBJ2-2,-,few,TGTGCCAGCAGGGGGACGACAGGGAGGACCGGGGAGCTGTTTTTT,CASRGTTGRTGELFF
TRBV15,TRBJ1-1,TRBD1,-,TGTGCCACCAGCGGATACCCGGGACAGGGGGAGAAACCCTCGAACGGTGAAGCTTTCTTT,CATSGYPGQGEKPSNGEAFF
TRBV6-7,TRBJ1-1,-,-,TGTGCCAGCAGTTACTCGCAGGGGACGAACACTGAAGCTTTCTTT,CASSYSQGTNTEAFF
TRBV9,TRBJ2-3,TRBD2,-,TGTGCCAGCAGCGCAGCGGGATATGGAGATACGCAGTATTTT,CASSAAGYGDTQYF
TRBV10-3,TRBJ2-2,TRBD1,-,TGTGCCATCAGTGACTTACGGGACAGGACGGAGCTGTTTTTT,CAISDLRDRTELFF
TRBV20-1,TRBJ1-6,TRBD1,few,TGCAGTGCCCGGGACAGGTCGAGCTCCTATAATTCACCCCTCCACTTT,CSARDRSSSYNSPLHF
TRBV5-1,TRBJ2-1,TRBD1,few,TGCGCCAGCAGCTTCCGGGACAGGTCCTACAATGAGCAGTTCTTC,CASSFRDRSYNEQFF
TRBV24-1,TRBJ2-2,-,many,TGTGCCACCAGTGATTTCGTTGCTTCGAACACCGGGGAGCTGTTTTTT,CATSDFVASNTGELFF
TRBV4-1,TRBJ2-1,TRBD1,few,TGCGCCAGCAGCCATCCCGGGGGGACAGGGACCGATTACTCCTACAATGAGCAGTTCTTC,CASSHPGGTGTDYSYNEQFF
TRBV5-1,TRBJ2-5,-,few,TGCGCCAGCAGCCGCATACGGGACATAGGGGAGACCCAGTACTTC,CASSRIRDIGETQYF
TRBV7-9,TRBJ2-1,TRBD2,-,TGTGCCAGCAGCCTCTCTAGCGGGAGGCAGTTCTTC,CASSLSSGRQFF
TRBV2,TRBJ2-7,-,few,TGTGCCAGCACCCCGCCGGGCTACGAGCAGTACTTC,CASTPPGYEQYF
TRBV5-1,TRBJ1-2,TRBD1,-,TGCGCCAGCAGCCCCGACAGGGGGCTTAACTATGGCTACACCTTC,CASSPDRGLNYGYTF
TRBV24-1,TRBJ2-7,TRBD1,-,TGTGCCACCAGTGACGCACAGGGGGACGAGCAGTACTTC,CATSDAQGDEQYF
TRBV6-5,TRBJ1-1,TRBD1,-,TGTGCCAGCAGTTACCAGGGGGCCATGAACACTGAAGCTTTCTTT,CASSYQGAMNTEAFF
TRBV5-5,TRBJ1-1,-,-,TGTGCCAGCAGGCCTGGGCCAGAGAACACTGAAGCTTTCTTT,CASRPGPENTEAFF
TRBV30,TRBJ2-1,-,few,TGTGCCTGGAGTGTGGAATACCAGCGGTACTACAATGAGCAGTTCTTC,CAWSVEYQRYYNEQFF
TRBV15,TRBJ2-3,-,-,TGTGCCACCGCGGCCGCTAGCGACAGCACAGATACGCAGTATTTT,CATAAASDSTDTQYF
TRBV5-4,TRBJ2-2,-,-,TGTGCCAGCAGCCTGGGGGAGCGGGCCATCACCGGGGAGCTGTTTTTT,CASSLGERAITGELFF